One and the same sample provided the 8 T cell receptor beta chains below, sequenced in a study of T cell repertoires in cytomegalovirus infection. Using its own MiXCR run on the reads, TCRdb lists one record per CDR3 protein. The data show some 600,000 distinct CDR3 sequences, more than 20% seen once. The sample comprised CD8+ T cells from PBMCs. These receptors came from a human donor in good health (CMV status not recorded). Some clones in this sample may be carry-over from other donors' samples.

A few counts support this clonotype. V and J are TRBV7-9 and TRBJ1-2; D remains unclear. The V gene's germline CDR1 is SEHNR and CDR2 FQNEAQ (reference sequence). This CDR3 spans 13 amino acids. The germline V and J ends were trimmed by 1 base and 7 bases, with 10 bases remaining between them. The CDR3 region has the DNA TGTGCCAGCAGCTTAGGGGCGTCGGCTGGCTACACCTTC. This translates into CASSLGASAGYTF.

The chain links TRBV29-1 to TRBJ1-5; 9 positions agree with TRBD1. This CDR3 is 13 amino acids long. With V trimmed by 6 bases and J by 7 bases, 7 bases remained unmatched. Germline-derived CDR1 and CDR2 are SQVTM and ANQGSEA. The CDR3 DNA follows: TGCAGCGTCGCCGGGGGACAGGGCCAGCCCCAGCATTTT. Protein: CSVAGGQGQPQHF.

Many counts were recorded for this clonotype. The chain uses TRBV7-2 and TRBJ2-1, with D perhaps TRBD2 (6 bases). V lost 4 bases, J lost 7 bases, and 8 bases lay in between. Looked up from germline, CDR1 is SGHTA and CDR2 is FQGNSA. The CDR3 runs to 12 residues. In DNA form, the CDR3 reads TGTGCCAGCAGCTCGGGGGTTAATGAGCAGTTCTTC. Translated, it gives CASSSGVNEQFF.

The V call is TRBV10-2, the J call TRBJ2-7, with D maybe TRBD2 (7 bases). Germline V lookup: CDR1 WSHSY, CDR2 SAAADI. The CDR3 has 13 residues. The ends were cut back, 6 bases at V and 7 bases at J, with 16 bases in the middle. Written as DNA, the CDR3 is TGCGCCAGCAGGGATATGAGGGGGGGTGAGCAGTACTTC. Amino acids: CASRDMRGGEQYF.

For this clonotype: This may come from a read error, since a much larger clone is one base off. The chain has TRBV6-2 or TRBV6-3 and TRBJ1-2, with D perhaps matching TRBD1 (5 bases). The germline CDR1 and CDR2 sequences are MNHEY and SVGEGT. CDR3 size: 18 residues. The CDR3 DNA reads as TGTACCAGCAGCTCCTCGTCCTGGAGACAGTTAAGAGGCTATGGCTACACCTTC. Translated, it gives CTSSSSSWRQLRGYGYTF.

Many counts were recorded for this clonotype. The CDR3 sequence: CASSKLAGPKETQYF. CDR3 nucleotide sequence: TGTGCCAGCAGCAAATTAGCGGGGCCGAAAGAGACCCAGTACTTC. The J gene is TRBJ2-5, the V gene TRBV7-6, with 8 nucleotides matching TRBD2. The CDR3 sequence is 15 residues long. Germline CDR1 SGHVS, CDR2 FNYEAQ. Trimming cost V 5 bases and J 3 bases; bases outside gene matches: 8.

V gene TRBV7-9 combines with J gene TRBJ2-3; 7 positions agree with TRBD2. The CDR3 is made up of 16 amino acids. The germline V gene has CDR1 SEHNR and CDR2 FQNEAQ (reference sequence). Unmatched junction bases numbered 9, after V lost 5 bases and J lost 1 base. The CDR3 DNA sequence: TGTGCCAGCAGCCTCGGAAGGGCGGGGGGCACAGATACGCAGTATTTT. Translation gives CASSLGRAGGTDTQYF.

A note on this clonotype: A read error may account for a junction end that differs from germline. J is TRBJ1-1 and V is TRBV19, with 7 bases aligning to TRBD1. This CDR3 has 13 residues. The germline gives CDR1 LNHDA, CDR2 SQIVND (reference sequence). Here the CDR3 reads CASSGQAPTKAFF. CDR3 nucleotide sequence: TGTGCCAGTAGCGGACAGGCACCCACTAAAGCTTTCTTT.